Listed here are 29 T cell receptor beta chains from one sample, sequenced in a study of blood T cells in healthy people across ages. PCR was performed a second time for about 6 to 12 cycles using a sample-barcoded 5' primer and a J-beta primer mix. TCRdb used MiXCR to reprocess the 5' RACE reads, holding one entry per CDR3 protein. The table has around 800,000 distinct CDR3 sequences, roughly 44% seen once. The material sequenced was blood. The receptors come from a man aged 60 to 69 in good health.

This clonotype appeared a few times. The J gene is TRBJ2-3, the V gene TRBV28, with 8 positions matching TRBD2. This CDR3 spans 14 amino acids. Trimming took 5 bases from V and 3 from J; bases not matched to a gene: 4. Germline loops: CDR1 MDHEN, CDR2 SYDVKM. The CDR3 sequence: CASSAGLATDTQYF. The CDR3 nucleotides read TGTGCCAGCAGTGCAGGACTAGCTACAGATACGCAGTATTTT.

In this sample, this clonotype turned up many times. V usage is TRBV29-1 and J usage is TRBJ2-1; no firm D call. The J call may be incorrect, as the DNA end agrees better with TRBJ2-7. The CDR3 contains 14 residues. From germline, CDR1 is SQVTM and CDR2 ANQGSEA. CDR3 DNA: TGCAGCGTTGCGGTAGGTCAATCCTACAATGAGCAGTACTTC. Protein sequence: CSVAVGQSYNEQYF.

V is TRBV12-3 or TRBV12-4 and J is TRBJ2-1; the match to TRBD2 covers 14 bases. With V trimmed by 11 bases and J by 0 bases, 9 bases remained unmatched. CDR3 length: 17 residues. CDR3 nucleotides: TGTGCCGGCACTGGGACTAGCGGGGGTAGCTCCTACAATGAGCAGTTCTTC. It is translated as CAGTGTSGGSSYNEQFF.

The chain carries TRBV30 and TRBJ2-7, with D unresolved. The V and J ends lost 4 bases and 1 base respectively, with 14 bases between them. The CDR3 consists of 14 residues. Per germline, CDR1 GTSNPN and CDR2 SVGIG (reference sequence). The CDR3 region has the DNA TGTGCCTGGAAAGGCATCGGGTTTTCCTACGAGCAGTACTTC. It codes for CAWKGIGFSYEQYF.

This clonotype turned up a few times. CDR3 residues: CASSLKGGGLSYNEQYF. The CDR3 region has the DNA TGTGCCAGCAGCTTAAAGGGCGGGGGCCTCTCCTACAATGAGCAGTACTTC. The V call is TRBV7-2, the J call TRBJ2-1; perhaps TRBD2 as D (7 bases). The last part of the DNA fits TRBJ2-7 better; the J call may be wrong. Germline loops: CDR1 SGHTA, CDR2 FQGNSA. This CDR3 is 17 amino acids long.

J is TRBJ1-6 and V is TRBV20-1, with TRBD1 as a possible D gene (5 bases). Per germline, CDR1 DFQATT and CDR2 SNEGSKA (reference sequence). CDR3 length: 15 amino acids. V lost 2 bases and J lost 9, with 17 bases in between. The CDR3 loop reads CSARPGTARGSPLHF. The DNA of the CDR3 is TGCAGTGCTAGACCTGGGACGGCTAGGGGTTCACCCCTCCACTTT.

This clonotype has just a few counts. The chain is built from TRBV10-3 and TRBJ2-3; maybe TRBD2 (7 bases). There are 14 residues in the CDR3. V was shortened by 11 bases and J by 1 base, with 16 bases between the two germline ends. Germline assignment: CDR1 ENHRY and CDR2 SYGVKD. Here the CDR3 DNA reads TGTGCCTCACGGGGGGCCCAGGGCACAGATACGCAGTATTTT. This encodes CASRGAQGTDTQYF.

The chain has TRBV7-9 and TRBJ2-1; TRBD1 agrees at 7 bases. The tail of the sequence fits TRBJ2-7 better, so the J call may be wrong. CDR3 size: 13 residues. CDR1 is SEHNR and CDR2 is FQNEAQ in the germline V gene (reference sequence). CDR3 amino acids: CASRQGSYNEQYF. CDR3 coding DNA: TGTGCCAGCAGACAGGGGTCCTACAATGAGCAGTACTTC.

The V call is TRBV7-3, the J call TRBJ2-1; 13 nucleotides line up with TRBD2. V shed 5 bases, J shed 4 bases, and the junction held 8 bases outside the gene matches. CDR3 length equals 17 residues. Germline CDR1 and CDR2: SGHTA and FQGTGA. The CDR3 region has the DNA TGTGCCAGCAGCGTAGTCGGACTAGCGGGGGATTACAATGAGCAGTTCTTC. Translation gives CASSVVGLAGDYNEQFF. Drawing the rest from reference TRBV7-3 and TRBJ2-1, the complete variable domain is GAGVSQTPSNKVTEKGKYVELRCDPISGHTALYWYRQSLGQGPEFLIYFQGTGAADDSGLPNDRFFAVRPEGSVSTLKIQRTERGDSAVYLCASSVVGLAGDYNEQFFGPGTRLTVL.

This clonotype has only a few counts. The J gene is TRBJ1-2, the V gene TRBV2; TRBD1 matches at 8 bases. Germline CDR1 reads SNHLY; CDR2 reads FYNNEI. This CDR3 comprises 12 residues. J was trimmed by 7 bases and V by 5 bases; bases with no gene match: 3. The CDR3 reads CASSNGQGGYTF. The CDR3 region has the DNA TGTGCCAGCAGTAATGGACAGGGTGGCTACACCTTC.

This clonotype was seen a handful of times. The V and J genes are TRBV20-1 and TRBJ2-4, with 7 nucleotides matching TRBD1. Germline assignment: CDR1 DFQATT and CDR2 SNEGSKA (reference sequence). Unmatched junction bases numbered 6, after V lost 7 bases and J lost 0 bases. The length of the CDR3 is 14 residues. For the CDR3, the DNA is TGCAGTGTCCAGGGACAGCTAGCCAAAAACATTCAGTACTTC. Its translation: CSVQGQLAKNIQYF.

This clonotype was seen more than once but under ten times. The chain couples TRBV14 to TRBJ1-6, with no clear D. The CDR3 contains 15 residues. Germline CDR1 reads SGHDN; CDR2 reads FVKESK. Trimming took off 4 bases at V and 3 bases at J, with 10 bases between the two ends. CDR3: CASSRGEGYNSPLHF. CDR3 sequence (DNA): TGTGCCAGCAGCCGTGGGGAGGGCTATAATTCACCCCTCCACTTT.

The gene calls are TRBV12-3 or TRBV12-4 and TRBJ2-1, with D possibly matching TRBD2 (5 bases). This CDR3 comprises 15 residues. V was shortened by 1 base and J by 3 bases, with 10 bases between the two germline ends. CDR3 in amino acids: CASSLVSGNYNEQFF. The DNA for the CDR3 is TGTGCCAGCAGTTTAGTCAGCGGAAACTACAATGAGCAGTTCTTC.

This clonotype occurred a few times. One end of the junction is discordant with germline, which a read error may explain. The chain links TRBV29-1 to TRBJ2-7; the match to TRBD1 covers 8 bases. CDR1 and CDR2 from the germline V gene are SQVTM and ANQGSEA. The CDR3 loop spans 13 amino acids. CDR3 in DNA: TGCAGCGTCCGGACAGGGCTCTCCTACGAGCTGTACTTC. The encoded protein is CSVRTGLSYELYF.

This clonotype was counted once. Being one base from a much bigger clone, this may be a read error. The chain joins TRBV27 to TRBJ2-5, with TRBD2 matching over 7 bases. J was trimmed by 4 bases and V by 5 bases; bases with no gene match: 13. The CDR3 has 16 residues. Germline V CDR1 and CDR2: MNHEY, SMNVEV (reference sequence). The CDR3 bases are TGTGCCAGCAGTCCTCGACAGAGGGAGGGCCCAGAGACCCAGTACTTC. The encoded protein is CASSPRQREGPETQYF.

The chain recombines TRBV12-3 or TRBV12-4 with TRBJ1-2, with D perhaps matching TRBD1 (5 bases). This CDR3 is built from 15 residues. V was clipped by 1 base and J by 4 bases, with 13 bases between them. In nucleotides, the CDR3 is TGTGCCAGCAGTTTAGAGGGACTTAATCTCTATGGCTACACCTTC. It yields the protein CASSLEGLNLYGYTF.

The genes are TRBV2 and TRBJ2-2; the D gene is possibly TRBD1 (5 bases). CDR1 SNHLY and CDR2 FYNNEI come from the germline V gene. V was clipped by 6 bases and J by 3 bases, with 17 bases between them. The CDR3 spans 16 residues. The CDR3 DNA sequence: TGTGCCAGCAGGCGTATCGACAGCATTTACACCGGGGAGCTGTTTTTT. Protein: CASRRIDSIYTGELFF.

This sequence joins TRBV28 and TRBJ2-5, with a tentative D call TRBD1 (6 bases). Trimming shortened V by 4 bases and J by 2 bases, and 11 bases separated the two germline ends. Germline assignment: CDR1 MDHEN and CDR2 SYDVKM. The CDR3 is 14 residues long. Here the CDR3 DNA reads TGTGCCAGCAGTTGGGGACATGGGCAAGAGACCCAGTACTTC. Translation gives CASSWGHGQETQYF.

This chain connects TRBV3-1 to TRBJ2-7, with 7 bases lining up with TRBD1. V shed 3 bases, J shed 2 bases, and the junction held 10 bases outside the gene matches. CDR1 is LGHDT, CDR2 YNNKEL, per germline (reference sequence). CDR3 length: 16 amino acids. CDR3 bases: TGTGCCAGCAGCCATTATAGACAGGGCCAAACCTACGAGCAGTACTTC. This codes for CASSHYRQGQTYEQYF.

This clonotype has just a few counts. The chain combines TRBV6-6 with TRBJ1-1; D remains ambiguous. This CDR3 has 11 residues. Germline V gives CDR1 MNHNY, CDR2 SVGAGI (reference sequence). The germline V and J ends were trimmed by 7 bases and 7 bases, with 10 bases remaining between them. CDR3 coding DNA: TGTGCCAGCACCGGCCTCTTTGAAGCTTTCTTT. This translates into CASTGLFEAFF.

The rearrangement joins TRBV11-1 to TRBJ2-3, with TRBD2 as a possible D gene (6 bases). CDR3 size: 19 residues. With 5 bases removed from V and 5 bases from J, the gap between germline ends came to 29 bases. Germline CDR1 SGHAT, CDR2 FQDESV (reference sequence). The CDR3 is CASSPGRSSLSSSGDTQYF. The CDR3 DNA sequence: TGTGCCAGCAGCCCCGGGAGATCTTCCCTTTCCTCCTCAGGAGATACGCAGTATTTT.

V is TRBV18 and J is TRBJ2-7; no clear D gene. The CDR3 consists of 16 residues. V lost 1 base to trimming and J lost 4 bases, with 17 bases between them. CDR1 and CDR2 (germline): KGHSH, LQKENI. In DNA, the CDR3 is TGTGCCAGCTCACCACGAGGTTCCAGGCCCTCATACGAGCAGTACTTC. Amino acid sequence: CASSPRGSRPSYEQYF.

V and J are TRBV6-6 and TRBJ2-7; the D gene is possibly TRBD2 (6 bases). Germline CDR1 reads MNHNY; CDR2 reads SVGAGI (reference sequence). The CDR3 consists of 14 residues. V lost 1 base to trimming and J lost 2 bases, with 9 bases between them. Here the CDR3 DNA reads TGTGCCAGCAGTTACTACGCGGGGCCCTACGAGCAGTACTTC. Its translation is CASSYYAGPYEQYF.

The chain joins TRBV27 to TRBJ2-7; D remains ambiguous. This CDR3 is built from 13 residues. Germline V gene lookup returns CDR1 MNHEY and CDR2 SMNVEV (reference sequence). Trimming left V 0 bases short and J 6 bases short, with 9 bases between. CDR3 DNA sequence: TGTGCCAGCAGTTTATCGATACTGTCCGAGCAGTACTTC. Translated, it gives CASSLSILSEQYF.

A few counts support this clonotype. The chain joins TRBV7-9 to TRBJ1-2; no reliable D call. V was cut by 3 bases and J by 7 bases, with 6 bases left in between. The CDR3 is made up of 11 amino acids. The V gene's germline CDR1 is SEHNR and CDR2 FQNEAQ (reference sequence). Here the CDR3 reads CASSFSSGYTF. The CDR3 bases are TGTGCCAGCAGCTTCAGCTCTGGCTACACCTTC.

In its sample, this clonotype was seen once. A much more abundant neighbour one base away suggests this may be a read error. The chain is built from TRBV7-2 and TRBJ2-3, with D hard to call. V was cut by 1 base and J by 4 bases, with 9 bases left in between. The CDR3 is 14 residues long. CDR1 and CDR2 from the germline V gene are SGHTA and FQGNSA. Written as DNA, the CDR3 is TGTGCCAGCAGCTTAGGACATGGGGCAGATACGCAGTATTTT. Translated, it gives CASSLGHGADTQYF.

This clonotype showed up just once. A read error may account for a junction end that differs from germline. The chain joins TRBV7-8 to TRBJ1-5; the D is unclear. CDR1 is SGHVS and CDR2 is FQNEAQ in the germline V gene. This CDR3 is 15 amino acids long. CDR3 sequence: CAGSLRSQNDQPQHF. In DNA, the CDR3 is TGTGCCGGCAGCTTGCGGAGTCAGAATGATCAGCCCCAGCATTTT.

This chain uses TRBV5-1 with TRBJ2-5, with D possibly TRBD1 on 6 matching bases. Per the germline V gene, CDR1 is SGHRS and CDR2 is YFSETQ. CDR3 length: 14 amino acids. V lost 5 bases to trimming and J lost 7 bases, with 18 bases between them. The CDR3, as DNA: TGCGCCAGCAGTACCGGACAGCGGTCCGGGACCCAGTACTTC. It codes for CASSTGQRSGTQYF.

This clonotype was seen more than once but under ten times. The rearrangement joins TRBV15 to TRBJ2-1; 8 nucleotides agree with TRBD2. Germline assignment: CDR1 LNHNV and CDR2 YYDKDF (reference sequence). The CDR3 runs to 18 residues. V shed 3 bases, J shed 0 bases, and the junction held 10 bases outside the gene matches. The DNA of the CDR3 is TGTGCCACCAGCAGTGCCCAAGAGCGGGGGAGCTCCTACAATGAGCAGTTCTTC. Amino acids: CATSSAQERGSSYNEQFF.